Shown below are 18 T cell receptor beta chains from a single sample sequenced in a study of long-term antiretroviral therapy in people with HIV. The assay, immunoSEQ v3.0, was run at survey level. Profiled with immunoSEQ multiplex PCR; TCRdb holds only in-frame clones, not every one. This repertoire shows approximately 36,000 clones, over 70% found once; its top ten account for about 6.5%. The sequenced sample was unsorted PBMCs, obtained 0.6 years after starting antiretroviral therapy. These receptors all come from a man between 18 and 29 years old with HIV.

The chain links TRBV5-6 to TRBJ1-5; 7 bases align to TRBD1. The CDR3 sequence is 16 residues long. Germline V gene lookup returns CDR1 SGHDT and CDR2 YYEEEE. The junction had 6 bases not matched to a gene; V was cut back by 2 bases and J by 1 base. DNA of the CDR3: TGTGCCAGCAGCTTATTGAGGGGGCCGAGCAATCAGCCCCAGCATTTT. Translation gives CASSLLRGPSNQPQHF. Together with reference TRBV5-6 and TRBJ1-5, the CDR3 gives the full variable domain: DAGVTQSPTHLIKTRGQQVTLRCSPKSGHDTVSWYQQALGQGPQFIFQYYEEEERQRGNFPDRFSGHQFPNYSSELNVNALLLGDSALYLCASSLLRGPSNQPQHFGDGTRLSIL.

CDR3 nucleotides: TGTGCCAGCAGCCCCAGGACAGGGGCGGGTGGCTACACCTTC. This gives the protein CASSPRTGAGGYTF. This sequence joins TRBV7-9 and TRBJ1-2, with TRBD1 identical over 9 bases. Germline V lookup: CDR1 SEHNR, CDR2 FQNEAQ (reference sequence). The V gene end was trimmed by 5 bases and the J gene end by 7 bases; junction bases not matched to a gene: 8. The length of the CDR3 is 14 residues.

The chain links TRBV21-1 to TRBJ2-2; TRBD2 reflects the table's D call only, with no check against the DNA. TRBV21-1 is designated a pseudogene. This CDR3 spans 15 amino acids. CDR3 in amino acids: CASSPPRGEAGELFF. CDR3 sequence (DNA): TGTGCCAGCAGCCCGCCCCGGGGGGAGGCCGGGGAGCTGTTTTTT.

The chain has TRBV5-1 and TRBJ2-7; D not certain. Trimming pared 3 bases from V and 2 bases from J, leaving 9 bases between. CDR3 length: 13 residues. Germline CDR1 SGHRS, CDR2 YFSETQ. The CDR3 region is CASSSRLTYEQYF. The CDR3 coding sequence is TGCGCCAGCAGCTCAAGACTGACCTACGAGCAGTACTTC.

V and J are TRBV18 and TRBJ2-7, with no clear D. Trimming left V 3 bases short and J 3 bases short, with 12 bases between. The CDR3 is made up of 14 amino acids. Germline V gene lookup returns CDR1 KGHSH and CDR2 LQKENI. CDR3: CASSPGDTSYEQYF. In nucleotides, the CDR3 is TGTGCCAGCTCACCGGGCGACACAAGCTACGAGCAGTACTTC.

This clone has just one count. The chain employs TRBV7-8 and TRBJ1-5; TRBD1 is a possible D gene (5 bases). The V and J ends lost 1 base and 5 bases respectively, with 12 bases between them. This CDR3 comprises 15 residues. Per germline, CDR1 SGHVS and CDR2 FQNEAQ. CDR3 loop: CASSLVRDGYQPQHF. The CDR3 bases are TGTGCCAGCAGCTTAGTCCGGGACGGATATCAGCCCCAGCATTTT.

The rearrangement links TRBV5-1 to TRBJ2-1, with a tentative D call TRBD2 (5 bases). Germline CDR1 SGHRS, CDR2 YFSETQ. V was clipped by 0 bases and J by 2 bases, with 6 bases between them. The CDR3 has 14 residues. CDR3 bases: TGCGCCAGCAGCTTGGCGGGGACCTACAATGAGCAGTTCTTC. Its translation is CASSLAGTYNEQFF.

The chain carries TRBV5-1 and TRBJ2-1, with D perhaps TRBD2 (6 bases). The germline V and J ends were trimmed by 2 bases and 0 bases, with 9 bases remaining between them. This CDR3 comprises 15 residues. Germline CDR1 is SGHRS and CDR2 is YFSETQ. The CDR3 region has the DNA TGCGCCAGCAGCTTAACGGGGGACTCCTACAATGAGCAGTTCTTC. Translated: CASSLTGDSYNEQFF. The full variable domain, with the rest looked up from reference TRBV5-1 and TRBJ2-1, is KAGVTQTPRYLIKTRGQQVTLSCSPISGHRSVSWYQQTPGQGLQFLFEYFSETQRNKGNFPGRFSGRQFSNSRSEMNVSTLELGDSALYLCASSLTGDSYNEQFFGPGTRLTVL.

There are a few counts of this clone. This chain uses TRBV2 with TRBJ2-7; D gene unclear. Germline V CDR1 and CDR2: SNHLY, FYNNEI. The CDR3 is made up of 12 amino acids. The ends were cut back, 3 bases at V and 5 bases at J, with 8 bases in the middle. The CDR3 nucleotides read TGTGCCAGCAGTGAGACTCGTGACGAGCAGTACTTC. This encodes CASSETRDEQYF.

The chain is built from TRBV7-9 and TRBJ2-3; 8 nucleotides line up with TRBD2. The CDR3 has 19 amino acids. Germline CDR1 and CDR2: SEHNR and FQNEAQ (reference sequence). V lost 1 base to trimming and J lost 3 bases; unmatched junction nucleotides: 15. The DNA of the CDR3 is TGTGCCAGCAGCTTAGTTTTGACGCTGGGCGGGAGGACAACAGATACGCAGTATTTT. Translation: CASSLVLTLGGRTTDTQYF.

The chain carries TRBV7-9 and TRBJ2-3, with 8 bases lining up with TRBD1. Germline CDR1 is SEHNR and CDR2 is FQNEAQ (reference sequence). With 0 bases clipped from V and 0 bases from J, the junction kept 5 bases outside the gene matches. This CDR3 is 17 amino acids long. Here the CDR3 reads CASSLAAGGLSTDTQYF. For the CDR3, the DNA is TGTGCCAGCAGCTTAGCAGCAGGGGGCCTTAGCACAGATACGCAGTATTTT.

The chain couples TRBV4-1 to TRBJ2-7; the match to TRBD2 covers 8 bases. CDR3 length: 17 amino acids. Germline CDR1 and CDR2: MGHRA and YSYEKL. Trimming removed 2 bases from V and 2 bases from J; junction bases left unmatched: 11. CDR3 protein: CASSQFSGGGITYEQYF. The CDR3 DNA reads TGCGCCAGCAGCCAATTCTCCGGGGGGGGGATTACCTACGAGCAGTACTTC.

The rearrangement uses TRBV29-1 and TRBJ2-3; 8 bases line up with TRBD2. The CDR3 runs 14 residues. Germline V lookup: CDR1 SQVTM, CDR2 ANQGSEA. After removal of 6 bases from V and 4 bases from J, the junction contained 9 bases not matched to a gene. CDR3 nucleotides: TGCAGCGTCGCAGGAAGCGGGAGAGCAGATACGCAGTATTTT. Translating gives CSVAGSGRADTQYF.

This clone appeared once. V and J are TRBV28 and TRBJ1-5, with a possible D match to TRBD1 (5 bases). The V end lost 6 bases, the J end lost 0 bases, and 6 bases lay between the germline ends. CDR3 length: 13 residues. Germline V gene lookup returns CDR1 MDHEN and CDR2 SYDVKM. CDR3 protein: CASRRGSNQPQHF. The CDR3 DNA reads TGTGCCAGCAGGAGGGGTAGCAATCAGCCCCAGCATTTT. Together with reference TRBV28 and TRBJ1-5, the CDR3 gives the full variable domain: DVKVTQSSRYLVKRTGEKVFLECVQDMDHENMFWYRQDPGLGLRLIYFSYDVKMKEKGDIPEGYSVSREKKERFSLILESASTNQTSMYLCASRRGSNQPQHFGDGTRLSIL.

The chain uses TRBV7-9 and TRBJ2-1; no firm D call. The CDR3 runs 14 residues. The V end lost 1 base, the J end lost 8 bases, and 12 bases lay between the germline ends. Germline V CDR1 and CDR2: SEHNR, FQNEAQ (reference sequence). This chain's CDR3 is CASSLGTSMDEQFF. CDR3 sequence (DNA): TGTGCCAGCAGCTTAGGGACCTCTATGGATGAGCAGTTCTTC. Complete variable domain (other parts from reference TRBV7-9 and TRBJ2-1): DTGVSQNPRHKITKRGQNVTFRCDPISEHNRLYWYRQTLGQGPEFLTYFQNEAQLEKSRLLSDRFSAERPKGSFSTLEIQRTEQGDSAMYLCASSLGTSMDEQFFGPGTRLTVL.

This chain uses TRBV6-5 with TRBJ1-1; D is uncertain. This CDR3 comprises 13 residues. Germline-derived CDR1 and CDR2 are MNHEY and SVGAGI. Between the trimmed V and J ends, which lost 0 bases and 1 base, there was a span of 3 bases. CDR3 amino acids: CASSYSANTEAFF. CDR3 DNA: TGTGCCAGCAGTTACTCGGCGAACACTGAAGCTTTCTTT.

The rearrangement links TRBV18 to TRBJ2-1; D is unresolved. The V end was cut by 1 base, the J end by 0 bases, with 7 bases between. The CDR3 contains 15 residues. Germline V gene data show CDR1 as KGHSH and CDR2 as LQKENI. For the CDR3, the DNA is TGTGCCAGCTCACCACTTGCGAGCTCCTACAATGAGCAGTTCTTC. Its translation is CASSPLASSYNEQFF.

The genes are TRBV5-1 and TRBJ2-1; 8 nucleotides agree with TRBD1. After removal of 0 bases from V and 4 bases from J, the junction contained 3 bases not matched to a gene. The CDR3 loop spans 15 amino acids. Germline V CDR1 and CDR2: SGHRS, YFSETQ. The CDR3 sequence: CASSLETGGYNEQFF. CDR3 coding DNA: TGCGCCAGCAGCTTGGAAACAGGGGGGTACAATGAGCAGTTCTTC.